Listed below are T cell receptor beta chains from one sample, sequenced in a study of cytomegalovirus exposure and HLA in healthy donors. Clones were read by immunoSEQ multiplex PCR, and TCRdb kept only the in-frame ones, dropping some. The sample carries some 100,000 clones, 75% recorded once. Material: PBMCs. Receptors originate from a male donor in good health and CMV-seropositive. Both conserved end residues are part of each CDR3. Each record gives: J gene, clone size, D gene, V gene, CDR3 length, CDR3 protein, CDR3 DNA. A D gene is named only where the DNA matches it firmly. Clone size is stated in some rows and not others, as once, few, many or a class when expanded.

TRBJ2-7	-	-	TRBV7-2	16	CASSLGEGQAWLLQYF	TGTGCCAGCAGCTTAGGGGAGGGACAGGCTTGGTTGCTGCAGTACTTC
TRBJ1-1	-	-	TRBV5-4	15	CASTPQWGGDTEAFF	TGTGCCAGCACGCCCCAATGGGGGGGGGACACTGAAGCTTTCTTT
TRBJ2-1	-	TRBD1	TRBV4-1	15	CASTLGQGARNEQFF	TGCGCCAGCACCTTGGGACAGGGGGCTAGAAATGAGCAGTTCTTC
TRBJ1-6	-	-	TRBV7-2	14	CASSLVGDNSPLHF	TGTGCCAGCAGCTTAGTAGGGGATAATTCACCCCTCCACTTT
TRBJ1-2	-	TRBD1	TRBV7-6	17	CASSTGQGKGFLYGYTF	TGTGCCAGCAGCACCGGACAGGGGAAGGGCTTCCTCTATGGCTACACCTTC
TRBJ1-4	once	TRBD1	TRBV29-1	13	CSVKGQVNEKLFF	TGCAGCGTCAAGGGACAGGTGAATGAAAAACTGTTTTTT
TRBJ2-3	-	TRBD1	TRBV6-1	16	CASSEARGQGTDTQYF	TGTGCCAGCAGTGAAGCAAGGGGGCAGGGCACAGATACGCAGTATTTT
TRBJ1-2	-	-	TRBV4-2	17	CASSQDVSRGNPWSYTF	TGTGCCAGCAGCCAAGATGTATCGCGGGGGAACCCATGGAGCTACACCTTC
TRBJ2-6	many	-	TRBV4-3	17	CASSQDVGGSGANVLTF	TGCGCCAGCAGCCAAGATGTTGGGGGGTCTGGGGCCAACGTCCTGACTTTC
TRBJ2-7	few	-	TRBV7-9	14	CASTRTAHSYEQYF	TGTGCCAGCACCCGGACAGCACACTCCTACGAGCAGTACTTC
TRBJ2-1	-	TRBD2	TRBV30	16	CAWSTPGTSSYNEQFF	TGTGCCTGGAGTACCCCCGGGACTAGCTCTTACAATGAGCAGTTCTTC
TRBJ1-4	-	-	TRBV19	16	CASSQGWENFNEKLFF	TGTGCCAGTTCCCAGGGGTGGGAGAACTTTAATGAAAAACTGTTTTTT
TRBJ2-3	-	-	TRBV2	14	CASSEMRPENTQYF	TGTGCCAGCAGTGAAATGCGGCCCGAAAATACGCAGTATTTT
TRBJ1-1	-	-	TRBV6-5	14	CASRVGQTNTEAFF	TGTGCCAGCCGGGTAGGACAGACGAACACTGAAGCTTTCTTT
TRBJ2-2	-	TRBD1	TRBV7-2	17	CASSALGATGGGGELFF	TGTGCCAGCAGCGCCCTGGGTGCGACAGGGGGCGGGGGGGAGCTGTTTTTT
TRBJ1-2	once	-	TRBV7-9	11	CATQGLGGYTF	TGTGCCACACAGGGTCTTGGGGGCTACACCTTC